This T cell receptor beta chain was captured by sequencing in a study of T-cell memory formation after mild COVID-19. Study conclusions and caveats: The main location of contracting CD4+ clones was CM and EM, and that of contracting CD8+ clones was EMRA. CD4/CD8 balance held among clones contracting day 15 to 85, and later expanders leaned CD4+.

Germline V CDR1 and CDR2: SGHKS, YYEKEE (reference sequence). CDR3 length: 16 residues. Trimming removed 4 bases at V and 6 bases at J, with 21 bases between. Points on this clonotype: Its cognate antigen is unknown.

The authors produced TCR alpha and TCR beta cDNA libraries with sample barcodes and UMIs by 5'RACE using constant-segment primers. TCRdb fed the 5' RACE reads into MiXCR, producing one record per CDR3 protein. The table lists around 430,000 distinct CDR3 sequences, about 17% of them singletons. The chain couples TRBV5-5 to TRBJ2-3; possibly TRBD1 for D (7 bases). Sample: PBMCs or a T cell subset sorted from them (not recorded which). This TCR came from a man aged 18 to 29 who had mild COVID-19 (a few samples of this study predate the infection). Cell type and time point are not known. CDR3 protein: CASSRRGQGGPDTQYF. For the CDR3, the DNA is TGTGCCAGCAGCAGAAGGGGGCAGGGAGGCCCCGATACGCAGTATTTT. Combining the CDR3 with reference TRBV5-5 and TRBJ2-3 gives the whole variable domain DAGVTQSPTHLIKTRGQQVTLRCSPISGHKSVSWYQQVLGQGPQFIFQYYEKEERGRGNFPDRFSARQFPNYSSELNVNALLLGDSALYLCASSRRGQGGPDTQYFGPGTRLTVL.